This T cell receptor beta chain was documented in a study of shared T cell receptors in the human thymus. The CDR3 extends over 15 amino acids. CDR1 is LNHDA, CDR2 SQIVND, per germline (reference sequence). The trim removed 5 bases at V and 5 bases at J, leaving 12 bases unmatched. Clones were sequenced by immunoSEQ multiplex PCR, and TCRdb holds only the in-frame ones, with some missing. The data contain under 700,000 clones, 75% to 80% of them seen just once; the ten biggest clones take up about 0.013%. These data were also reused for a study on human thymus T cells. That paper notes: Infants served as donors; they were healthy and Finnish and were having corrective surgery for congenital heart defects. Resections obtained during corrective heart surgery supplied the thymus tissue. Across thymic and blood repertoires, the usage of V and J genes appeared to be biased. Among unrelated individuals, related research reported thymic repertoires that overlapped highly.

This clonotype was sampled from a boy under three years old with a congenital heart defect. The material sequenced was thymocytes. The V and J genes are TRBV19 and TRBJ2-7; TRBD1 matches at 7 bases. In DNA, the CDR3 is TGTGCCAGTAGTCCCCCCGGGACAGTAACTCACGAGCAGTACTTC. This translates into CASSPPGTVTHEQYF.